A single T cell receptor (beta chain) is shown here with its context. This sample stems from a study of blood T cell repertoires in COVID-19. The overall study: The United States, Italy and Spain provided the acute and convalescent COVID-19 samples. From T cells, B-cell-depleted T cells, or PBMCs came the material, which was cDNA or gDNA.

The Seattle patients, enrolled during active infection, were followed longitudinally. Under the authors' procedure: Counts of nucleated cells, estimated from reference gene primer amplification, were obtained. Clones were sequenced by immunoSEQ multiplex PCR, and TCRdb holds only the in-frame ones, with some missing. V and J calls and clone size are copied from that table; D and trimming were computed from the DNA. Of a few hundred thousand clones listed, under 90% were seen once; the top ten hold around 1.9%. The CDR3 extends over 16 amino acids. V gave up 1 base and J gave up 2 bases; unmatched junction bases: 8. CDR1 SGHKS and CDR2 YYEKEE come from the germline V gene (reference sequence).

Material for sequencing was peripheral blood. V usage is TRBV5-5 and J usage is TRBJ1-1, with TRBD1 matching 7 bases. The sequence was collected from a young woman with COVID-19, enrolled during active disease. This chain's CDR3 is CASSLSAGQKNTEAFF. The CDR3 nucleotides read TGTGCCAGCAGCTTGTCCGCGGGACAGAAAAACACTGAAGCTTTCTTT.